Presented here are 2 T cell receptor beta chains from one specimen sequenced in a study of blood T cell repertoires in COVID-19. Method: immunoSEQ multiplex PCR; TCRdb's copy keeps in-frame clones and lacks some. The data hold some 120,000 clones, with about four fifths observed a single time. Input material: peripheral blood. These TCRs come from a woman aged 45 to 65 with acute or convalescent COVID-19.

This chain links TRBV18 with TRBJ1-4; possibly TRBD1 for D (5 bases). The CDR3 consists of 16 residues. The germline V gene has CDR1 KGHSH and CDR2 LQKENI. V lost 4 bases, J lost 6 bases, and 18 bases lay in between. As DNA, the CDR3 is TGTGCCAGCTCACGGGGCCCTAACTATTTACATGAAAAACTGTTTTTT. Its translation: CASSRGPNYLHEKLFF.

There are a few counts of this clone. The gene calls are TRBV5-1 and TRBJ1-3; D is possibly TRBD1 (5 bases). The CDR3 extends over 14 amino acids. Germline assignment: CDR1 SGHRS and CDR2 YFSETQ. Trimming removed 6 bases from V and 4 bases from J, with 14 bases in between. The CDR3 bases are TGCGCCAGCACTCCGGGGGAGCGAGGAAACACCATATATTTT. Amino acids: CASTPGERGNTIYF.